This TCR beta chain was recovered during a study of identical twins. CDR1 is SGHTA, CDR2 FQGNSA, per germline. The V end lost 7 bases, the J end lost 7 bases, and 22 bases lay between the germline ends. This CDR3 spans 15 amino acids. This clonotype was counted a few times. TCRdb re-analysed the 5' RACE reads in MiXCR, keeping a single row per CDR3 protein. The sample gives about 470,000 distinct CDR3 sequences, 20% to 25% of which show up once; roughly 3% is in the top ten. These data also formed part of another study, on T cells expressing NK-cell markers.

The chain carries TRBV7-2 and TRBJ1-1; no definite D call. The sample consisted of CD4+ T cells sorted from blood. The receptor was derived from a woman in her late teens or twenties in good health. Here the CDR3 reads CASTPSLGRDLEAFF. The CDR3 DNA sequence: TGTGCCAGCACCCCATCACTGGGCCGAGATCTTGAAGCTTTCTTT.